A selection of T cell receptor beta chains follows, all from one sample in a study of blood T cells in healthy people across ages. TCRdb itself ran the 5' RACE reads through MiXCR, one entry per CDR3 protein. The table has around 1.5 million distinct CDR3 sequences, roughly 64% seen once. Sequenced: blood. The receptors come from a man between 18 and 35 years old in good health. Each CDR3 is given with its conserved first and last residue. A D gene is named only where the DNA matches it firmly. Some rows have no size entry. The others give once, few or many, or a class for an expanded clone.

v_call,d_call,j_call,clone_size,cdr3_aa,cdr3_nt
TRBV11-2,-,TRBJ2-1,few,CASGRGSAYNEQFF,TGTGCCAGCGGTCGGGGGAGCGCTTACAATGAGCAGTTCTTC
TRBV4-2,-,TRBJ2-1,-,CASSQSTNNEQFF,TGTGCCAGCAGCCAGTCCACCAACAATGAGCAGTTCTTC
TRBV7-2,-,TRBJ2-5,many,CASSLVGEETQYF,TGTGCCAGCAGCTTAGTTGGGGAAGAGACCCAGTACTTC
TRBV29-1,TRBD2,TRBJ2-7,-,CSVAGQTSVYEQYF,TGCAGCGTCGCAGGACAGACTAGCGTGTACGAGCAGTACTTC
TRBV2,-,TRBJ1-2,-,CASSRTVYYYGYTF,TGTGCCAGCAGTCGGACGGTCTACTACTATGGCTACACCTTC
TRBV12-3/TRBV12-4,-,TRBJ2-1,-,CASSHQGPLNEQFF,TGTGCCAGCAGTCACCAGGGGCCCCTTAATGAGCAGTTCTTC
TRBV20-1,TRBD2,TRBJ2-7,-,CSAAPLAGETYEQYF,TGCAGTGCAGCACCACTAGCGGGAGAGACCTACGAGCAGTACTTC
TRBV4-3,-,TRBJ2-2,-,CASSQYRGNTGELFF,TGCGCCAGCAGCCAATATAGAGGGAACACCGGGGAGCTGTTTTTT
TRBV20-1,-,TRBJ1-4,once,CSATTDLLGATNEKLFF,TGCAGTGCTACAACCGACCTGTTAGGGGCAACTAATGAAAAACTGTTTTTT
TRBV12-3/TRBV12-4,-,TRBJ1-2,few,CASSPRPNYGYTF,TGTGCCAGCAGTCCCAGACCTAACTATGGCTACACCTTC
TRBV7-6,-,TRBJ2-7,-,CASSCGSSVCEQYF,TGTGCCAGCAGCTGTGGGAGTTCTGTGTGCGAGCAGTACTTC
TRBV28,-,TRBJ2-6,many,CASSSTGANVLTF,TGTGCCAGCAGTTCGACTGGGGCCAACGTCCTGACTTTC
TRBV9,TRBD2,TRBJ2-7,-,CASSVAAGLALGEQYF,TGTGCCAGCAGCGTAGCTGCGGGACTAGCCCTCGGAGAGCAGTACTTC
TRBV20-1,TRBD2,TRBJ2-1,few,CSAPGVGLAGGYNEQFF,TGCAGTGCTCCTGGGGTGGGGTTAGCGGGGGGCTACAATGAGCAGTTCTTC
TRBV19,TRBD2,TRBJ2-1,-,CASSTSGRAFYNEQFF,TGTGCCAGTAGTACTAGCGGGAGGGCCTTCTACAATGAGCAGTTCTTC
TRBV20-1,TRBD1,TRBJ2-7,few,CSAIRDRSSYEQYF,TGCAGTGCTATCCGGGACAGGAGCTCCTACGAGCAGTACTTC
TRBV15,-,TRBJ2-1,-,CATSSVVGEKYNEQFF,TGTGCCACCAGCTCCGTGGTCGGCGAAAAGTACAATGAGCAGTTCTTC
TRBV29-1,TRBD1,TRBJ2-7,-,CSVEAGRGRAYEQYF,TGCAGCGTTGAAGCGGGCAGGGGGCGCGCCTACGAGCAGTACTTC
TRBV20-1,TRBD1,TRBJ2-2,-,CSAPRGPGELFF,TGCAGTGCTCCCAGGGGGCCCGGGGAGCTGTTTTTT
TRBV7-9,-,TRBJ2-3,-,CASSLGSDGTDTQYF,TGTGCCAGCAGCTTGGGGTCGGATGGCACAGATACGCAGTATTTT
TRBV7-9,-,TRBJ2-7,-,CASSLAEAPYEQYF,TGTGCCAGCAGCTTAGCTGAAGCCCCCTACGAGCAGTACTTC
TRBV2,-,TRBJ2-5,-,CASSDTLGWTQYF,TGTGCCAGCAGCGACACTCTCGGGTGGACCCAGTACTTC
TRBV10-3,-,TRBJ2-3,-,CATEDSPADTQYF,TGTGCCACCGAGGACAGTCCCGCAGATACGCAGTATTTT
TRBV11-2,-,TRBJ2-7,few,CASSQGQKESSYEQYF,TGTGCCAGCAGCCAAGGACAGAAGGAAAGCTCCTACGAGCAGTACTTC
TRBV2,-,TRBJ1-2,-,CASWRGEADYGYTF,TGTGCCAGCTGGCGTGGGGAGGCGGACTATGGCTACACCTTC
TRBV12-3/TRBV12-4,TRBD1,TRBJ1-2,few,CASSPSTGLLLDGYTF,TGTGCCAGCAGTCCCTCGACAGGGTTGCTCTTGGATGGCTACACCTTC
TRBV12-3/TRBV12-4,-,TRBJ2-7,-,CASSFGLDEQYF,TGTGCCAGCAGTTTCGGGCTCGACGAGCAGTACTTC
TRBV20-1,TRBD2,TRBJ2-1,-,CSAGTSGSSSINEQFF,TGCAGTGCTGGGACTAGCGGGAGTAGTTCCATCAACGAGCAGTTCTTC
TRBV6-5,-,TRBJ2-1,-,CASSYSGRGDNEQFF,TGTGCCAGCAGTTACTCGGGCAGGGGTGACAATGAGCAGTTCTTC
TRBV27,TRBD2,TRBJ2-2,few,CASSLAGVWGGELFF,TGTGCCAGCAGTTTAGCGGGAGTCTGGGGCGGGGAGCTGTTTTTT
TRBV4-3,TRBD1,TRBJ2-2,few,CASSQDPQGAPGELFF,TGCGCCAGCAGCCAAGATCCACAGGGGGCGCCCGGGGAGCTGTTTTTT
TRBV2,-,TRBJ1-1,few,CASSVDGVGNTEAFF,TGTGCCAGCAGTGTGGACGGCGTCGGGAACACTGAAGCTTTCTTT
TRBV4-1,-,TRBJ1-5,-,CASSQDGVSRQPQHF,TGCGCCAGCAGCCAAGATGGGGTTTCGCGGCAGCCCCAGCATTTT
TRBV12-3/TRBV12-4,-,TRBJ2-5,-,CASTVNQETQYF,TGTGCCAGCACTGTCAACCAAGAGACCCAGTACTTC
TRBV24-1,-,TRBJ2-5,few,CATSTAGEETQYF,TGTGCCACCAGTACGGCAGGGGAAGAGACCCAGTACTTC
TRBV12-5,-,TRBJ2-1,-,CASATTRSAYNEQFF,TGTGCTAGTGCCACGACTAGATCGGCCTACAATGAGCAGTTCTTC
TRBV12-3/TRBV12-4,-,TRBJ1-4,few,CASTLGQNNEKLFF,TGTGCCAGCACCCTGGGGCAGAATAATGAAAAACTGTTTTTT
TRBV7-8,-,TRBJ2-7,few,CASSLRGGLEGYEQYF,TGTGCCAGCAGCTTAAGGGGCGGGCTCGAGGGCTACGAGCAGTACTTC
TRBV7-2,TRBD2,TRBJ2-3,-,CASSLAHRGLAGGTDTQYF,TGTGCCAGCAGCTTAGCGCATAGGGGTCTAGCGGGGGGAACAGATACGCAGTATTTT
TRBV12-3/TRBV12-4,TRBD2,TRBJ2-1,-,CASSLGLAGASREFF,TGTGCCAGCAGTTTAGGGCTAGCGGGGGCCTCGAGGGAGTTCTTC
TRBV5-1,-,TRBJ1-6,few,CASSLDGAGSPLHF,TGCGCCAGCAGCTTGGACGGGGCTGGATCACCCCTCCACTTT
TRBV20-1,TRBD1,TRBJ2-7,few,CSARQGIEQYF,TGCAGTGCCCGACAGGGTATCGAGCAGTACTTC
TRBV5-6,-,TRBJ2-1,-,CASSLGGVNYNEQFF,TGTGCCAGCAGCTTGGGCGGGGTGAACTACAATGAGCAGTTCTTC
TRBV5-6,-,TRBJ2-7,-,CASRTQGTYEQYF,TGTGCCAGCAGGACACAGGGAACCTACGAGCAGTACTTC
TRBV11-2,-,TRBJ2-7,-,CASSPTKLVAGNEQYF,TGTGCCAGCAGCCCCACCAAACTAGTAGCAGGCAATGAGCAGTACTTC